The source of this T cell receptor beta chain is a study of blood T cell repertoires in COVID-19. The CDR3 spans 13 residues. Trimming left V 1 base short and J 7 bases short, with 10 bases between. Germline CDR1 and CDR2: MNHNS and SASEGT. TCRdb's table, derived via immunoSEQ multiplex PCR, lists solely in-frame clones and lacks some. The sample consists of hundreds of thousands of clones, 80% to 90% of them appearing once. The chain couples TRBV6-1 to TRBJ1-1, with D possibly being TRBD1 (5 bases). The receptor was derived from a woman in her fifties or sixties who had recovered from COVID-19. The material sequenced was PBMCs or T cells enriched from blood (not recorded which). CDR3 sequence (DNA): TGTGCCAGCAGTGAAGGGTGGGGCAGTGAAGCTTTCTTT. Protein: CASSEGWGSEAFF.